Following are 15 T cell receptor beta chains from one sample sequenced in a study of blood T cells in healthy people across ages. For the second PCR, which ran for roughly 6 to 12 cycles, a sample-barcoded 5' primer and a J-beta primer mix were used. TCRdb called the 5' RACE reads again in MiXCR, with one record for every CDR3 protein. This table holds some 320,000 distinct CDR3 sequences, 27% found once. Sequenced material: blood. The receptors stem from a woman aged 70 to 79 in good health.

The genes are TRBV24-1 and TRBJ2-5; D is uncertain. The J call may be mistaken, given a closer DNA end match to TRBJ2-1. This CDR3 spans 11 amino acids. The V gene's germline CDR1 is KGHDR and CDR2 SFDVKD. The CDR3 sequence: CATSKFNEQFF. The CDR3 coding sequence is TGTGCCACCAGTAAATTCAATGAGCAGTTCTTC.

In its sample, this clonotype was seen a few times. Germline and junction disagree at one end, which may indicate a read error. The CDR3, as DNA: TGTGCCGGCAGCCAGTCTAGTTCGGGGCTCTATGGCTACACCTTC. Translating gives CAGSQSSSGLYGYTF. The chain couples TRBV3-1 to TRBJ1-2; D is perhaps TRBD1 (5 bases). From germline, CDR1 is LGHDT and CDR2 YNNKEL (reference sequence). CDR3 length equals 15 residues.

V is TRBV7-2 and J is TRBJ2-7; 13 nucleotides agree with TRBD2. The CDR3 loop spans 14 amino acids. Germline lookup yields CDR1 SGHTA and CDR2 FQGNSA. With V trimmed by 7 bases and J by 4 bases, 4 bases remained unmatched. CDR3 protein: CASTGTSGAYEQYF. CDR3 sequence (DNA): TGTGCCAGCACCGGGACTAGCGGGGCGTACGAGCAGTACTTC.

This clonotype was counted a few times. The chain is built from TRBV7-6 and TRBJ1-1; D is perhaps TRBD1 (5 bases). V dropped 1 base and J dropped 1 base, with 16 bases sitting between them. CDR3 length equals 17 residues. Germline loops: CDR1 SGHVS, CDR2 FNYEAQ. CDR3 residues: CASSLVLIGGGNTEAFF. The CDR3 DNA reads TGTGCCAGCAGCTTAGTTTTGATCGGGGGTGGGAACACTGAAGCTTTCTTT.

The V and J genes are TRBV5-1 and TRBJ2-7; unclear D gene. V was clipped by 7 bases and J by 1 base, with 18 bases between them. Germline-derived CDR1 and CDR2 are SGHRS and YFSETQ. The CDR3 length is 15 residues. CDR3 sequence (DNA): TGCGCCAGCGCCTTTCCCCAGTCCGGGTCCTACGAGCAGTACTTC. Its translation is CASAFPQSGSYEQYF. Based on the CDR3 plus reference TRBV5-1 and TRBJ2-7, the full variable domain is KAGVTQTPRYLIKTRGQQVTLSCSPISGHRSVSWYQQTPGQGLQFLFEYFSETQRNKGNFPGRFSGRQFSNSRSEMNVSTLELGDSALYLCASAFPQSGSYEQYFGPGTRLTVT.

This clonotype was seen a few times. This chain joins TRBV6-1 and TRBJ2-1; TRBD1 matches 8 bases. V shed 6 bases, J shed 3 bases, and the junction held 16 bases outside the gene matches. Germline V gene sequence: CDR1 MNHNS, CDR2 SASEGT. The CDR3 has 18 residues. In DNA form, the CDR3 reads TGTGCCAGCAGCGCAGGGGGCTTACTAGAAATATACTACAATGAGCAGTTCTTC. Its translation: CASSAGGLLEIYYNEQFF.

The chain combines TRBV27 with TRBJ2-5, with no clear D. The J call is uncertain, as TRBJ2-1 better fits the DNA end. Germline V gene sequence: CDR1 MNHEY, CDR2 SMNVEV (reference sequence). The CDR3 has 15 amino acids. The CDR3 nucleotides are TGTGCCAGTAAAGTTGCCGCTGGTGTCCACAATGAGCAGTTCTTC. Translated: CASKVAAGVHNEQFF.

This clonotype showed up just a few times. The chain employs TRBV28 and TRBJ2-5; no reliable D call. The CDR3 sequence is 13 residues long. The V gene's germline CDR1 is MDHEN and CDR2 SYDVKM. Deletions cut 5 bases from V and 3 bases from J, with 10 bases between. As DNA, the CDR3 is TGTGCCAGCAGTCCTCCGGCCGAAGAGACCCAGTACTTC. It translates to CASSPPAEETQYF. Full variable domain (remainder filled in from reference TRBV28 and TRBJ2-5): DVKVTQSSRYLVKRTGEKVFLECVQDMDHENMFWYRQDPGLGLRLIYFSYDVKMKEKGDIPEGYSVSREKKERFSLILESASTNQTSMYLCASSPPAEETQYFGPGTRLLVL.

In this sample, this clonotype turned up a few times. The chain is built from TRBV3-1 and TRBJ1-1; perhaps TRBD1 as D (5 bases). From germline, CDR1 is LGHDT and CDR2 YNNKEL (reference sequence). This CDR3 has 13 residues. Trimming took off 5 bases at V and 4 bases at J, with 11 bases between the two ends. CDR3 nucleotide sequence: TGTGCCAGCAGCTTCAGGGAGGCCACTGAAGCTTTCTTT. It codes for CASSFREATEAFF.

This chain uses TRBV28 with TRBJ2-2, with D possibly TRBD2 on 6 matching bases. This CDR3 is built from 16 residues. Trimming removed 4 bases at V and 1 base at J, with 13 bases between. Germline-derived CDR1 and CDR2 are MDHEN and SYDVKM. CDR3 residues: CASSSLGGVNTGELFF. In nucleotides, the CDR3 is TGTGCCAGCAGTTCCCTAGGCGGGGTGAACACCGGGGAGCTGTTTTTT.

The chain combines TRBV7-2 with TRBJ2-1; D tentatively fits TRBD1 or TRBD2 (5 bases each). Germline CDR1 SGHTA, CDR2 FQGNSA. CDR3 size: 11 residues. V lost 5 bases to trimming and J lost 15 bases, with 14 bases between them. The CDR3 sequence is CASSQPPGGFF. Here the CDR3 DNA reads TGTGCCAGCAGCCAACCGCCTGGGGGGTTCTTC.

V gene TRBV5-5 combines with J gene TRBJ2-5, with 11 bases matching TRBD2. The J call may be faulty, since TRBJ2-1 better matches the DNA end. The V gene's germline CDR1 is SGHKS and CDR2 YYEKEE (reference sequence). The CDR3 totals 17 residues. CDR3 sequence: CASSLAASTSGVYEQFF. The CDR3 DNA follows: TGTGCCAGCAGCTTGGCCGCGTCGACTAGCGGGGTCTATGAGCAGTTCTTC.

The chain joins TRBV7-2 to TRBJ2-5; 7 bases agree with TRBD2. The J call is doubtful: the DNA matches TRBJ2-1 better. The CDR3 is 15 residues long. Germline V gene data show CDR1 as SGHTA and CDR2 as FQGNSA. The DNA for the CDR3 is TGTGCCAGCAGCTTGGGGCTCAGCGGGGTGGGGGAGCAGTTCTTC. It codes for CASSLGLSGVGEQFF.

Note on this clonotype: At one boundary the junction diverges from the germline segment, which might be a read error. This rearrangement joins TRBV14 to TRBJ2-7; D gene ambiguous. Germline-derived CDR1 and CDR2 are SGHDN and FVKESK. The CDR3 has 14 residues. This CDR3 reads CANSQRMALNEQYF. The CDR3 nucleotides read TGTGCCAACAGCCAACGCATGGCACTCAACGAGCAGTACTTC.

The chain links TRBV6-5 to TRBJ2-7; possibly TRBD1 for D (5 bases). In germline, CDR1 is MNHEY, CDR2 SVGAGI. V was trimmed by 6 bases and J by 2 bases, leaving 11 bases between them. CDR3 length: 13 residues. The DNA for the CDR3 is TGTGCCAGCAGACCCCAGGGTGCCTACGAGCAGTACTTC. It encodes CASRPQGAYEQYF.